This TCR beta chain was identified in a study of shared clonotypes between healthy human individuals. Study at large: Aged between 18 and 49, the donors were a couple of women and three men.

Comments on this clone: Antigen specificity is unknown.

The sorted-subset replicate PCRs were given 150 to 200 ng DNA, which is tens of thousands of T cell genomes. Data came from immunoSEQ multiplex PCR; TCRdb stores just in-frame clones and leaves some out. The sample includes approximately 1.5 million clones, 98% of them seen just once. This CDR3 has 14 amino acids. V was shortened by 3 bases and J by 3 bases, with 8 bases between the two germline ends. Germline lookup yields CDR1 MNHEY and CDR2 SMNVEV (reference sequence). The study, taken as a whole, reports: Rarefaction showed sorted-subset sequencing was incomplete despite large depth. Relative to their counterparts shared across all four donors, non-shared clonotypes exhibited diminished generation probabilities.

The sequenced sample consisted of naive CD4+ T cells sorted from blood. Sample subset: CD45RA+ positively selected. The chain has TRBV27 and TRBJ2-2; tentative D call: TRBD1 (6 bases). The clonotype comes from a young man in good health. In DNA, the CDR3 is TGTGCCAGCAGTTTCTACAGGGACACCGGGGAGCTGTTTTTT. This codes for CASSFYRDTGELFF.